The sequence of this T cell receptor (beta chain) was determined in a study of PD-L1 blockade in urothelial cancer. Study-wide background: Male sex and bladder-origin urothelial cancer characterized about 85% of the roughly 29 patients.

TCRdb keeps only in-frame clones here, not all; method: immunoSEQ multiplex PCR. The table includes some 84,000 clones, 82% detected once. The germline V gene encodes CDR1 LGHNA and CDR2 YSLEER. The CDR3 extends over 19 amino acids. V gave up 3 bases and J gave up 6 bases; unmatched junction bases: 15. The sequence was collected from a man between 65 and 79 years old with urothelial cancer. V and J are TRBV4-3 and TRBJ2-2; 11 bases fit TRBD2. The material was PBMCs, obtained around atezolizumab (anti-PD-L1) treatment. The CDR3 loop is CASSQGTGSGLAAPGELFF. CDR3 nucleotides: TGCGCCAGCAGCCAGGGGACAGGGTCGGGACTAGCGGCTCCCGGGGAGCTGTTTTTT.